This TCR beta chain was sequenced for a study of T cell responses to AZD1222 COVID-19 vaccine. CDR3 length: 11 residues. In germline, CDR1 is SGDLS, CDR2 YYNGEE. V lost 0 bases to trimming and J lost 6 bases, with 2 bases between them. This clone has more than one count but fewer than ten. TCRdb's table, derived via immunoSEQ multiplex PCR, lists solely in-frame clones and lacks some. The sample includes 100,000 or so clones, roughly nine tenths seen only once; the top ten take over 15%. The TCR was taken from an adult in good health. The specimen was peripheral blood, collected on day 0 of AZD1222 vaccination. The chain couples TRBV9 to TRBJ2-3; D uncertain. This CDR3 is CASSVADTQYF. In DNA form, the CDR3 reads TGTGCCAGCAGCGTAGCGGATACGCAGTATTTT.